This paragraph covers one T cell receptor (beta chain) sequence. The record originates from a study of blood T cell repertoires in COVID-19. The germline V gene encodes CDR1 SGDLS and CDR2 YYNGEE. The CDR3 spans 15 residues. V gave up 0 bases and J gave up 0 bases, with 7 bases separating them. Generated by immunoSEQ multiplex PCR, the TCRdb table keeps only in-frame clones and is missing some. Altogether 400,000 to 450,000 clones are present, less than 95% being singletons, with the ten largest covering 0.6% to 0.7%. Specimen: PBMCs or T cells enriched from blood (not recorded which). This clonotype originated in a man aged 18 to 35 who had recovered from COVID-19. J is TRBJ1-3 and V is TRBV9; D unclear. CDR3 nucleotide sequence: TGTGCCAGCAGCGTAGCGTCCTCCTCTGGAAACACCATATATTTT. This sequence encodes CASSVASSSGNTIYF.